One T cell receptor (beta chain) is described in this entry. This specimen comes from a study of blood T cell repertoires in COVID-19. Using immunoSEQ multiplex PCR, the repertoire was profiled, and TCRdb retains in-frame clones only, with some absent. The sample has 250,000 or so clones, about 90% seen once. This CDR3 has 16 amino acids. V lost 5 bases to trimming and J lost 0 bases, with 16 bases between them. In germline, CDR1 is LGHNA, CDR2 YSLEER. The receptor's source is a man aged 60-69 years with acute or convalescent COVID-19. Sequenced: peripheral blood. This rearrangement joins TRBV4-3 to TRBJ1-2; a weak D match, TRBD1 (5 bases). The CDR3 spells CASSKWGGESNYGYTF. CDR3 bases: TGCGCCAGCAGCAAGTGGGGGGGTGAATCTAACTATGGCTACACCTTC.